This is a list of T cell receptor beta chains from one sample in a study of blood T cell repertoires in COVID-19. Sequencing was performed with immunoSEQ multiplex PCR; in TCRdb, only in-frame clones are kept and a portion is missing. The repertoire includes roughly 500,000 clones, approximately 89% of them detected once, and roughly 0.92% sits in the top ten. Sequencing was carried out using peripheral blood. All receptors come from a man younger than 35 with COVID-19, enrolled during active disease. Both conserved end residues are part of each CDR3. Each record gives: clone size, V gene, D gene, J gene, CDR3 DNA, CDR3 protein. The D gene is left open where the match is weak. Clone size is not always given. Where it is, it says once, few, many or a class for expanded clones.

clone_size: .; v_call: TRBV6-5; d_call: TRBD2; j_call: TRBJ2-1; cdr3_nt: TGTGCCAGCAACGCCGGGACTAGTAAGGATGAGCAGTTCTTC; cdr3_aa: CASNAGTSKDEQFF
clone_size: .; v_call: TRBV7-3; d_call: TRBD2; j_call: TRBJ2-1; cdr3_nt: TGTGCCAGCAGCTTACGGGGGACTAGCTCCTACAATGAGCAGTTCTTC; cdr3_aa: CASSLRGTSSYNEQFF
clone_size: .; v_call: TRBV19; d_call: .; j_call: TRBJ1-2; cdr3_nt: TGTGCCAGTAGTATCTACAGGGTGAAAGGAGCTGGCTACACCTTC; cdr3_aa: CASSIYRVKGAGYTF
clone_size: .; v_call: TRBV7-9; d_call: TRBD1; j_call: TRBJ1-2; cdr3_nt: TGTGCCAGCAGCTATGGGCCGTTCGTCAGGGGGAACTATGGCTACACCTTC; cdr3_aa: CASSYGPFVRGNYGYTF
clone_size: .; v_call: TRBV7-6; d_call: .; j_call: TRBJ2-3; cdr3_nt: TGTGCCAGCAGCTTAGCAGCAGGGGGCACAGATACGCAGTATTTT; cdr3_aa: CASSLAAGGTDTQYF
clone_size: .; v_call: TRBV5-1; d_call: .; j_call: TRBJ1-1; cdr3_nt: TGCGCCAGCAGCTTGAACAGCCACACTGAAGCTTTCTTT; cdr3_aa: CASSLNSHTEAFF
clone_size: .; v_call: TRBV20-1; d_call: .; j_call: TRBJ2-7; cdr3_nt: TGCAGTGCTAGTAATCTGCGATCCTACGAGCAGTACTTC; cdr3_aa: CSASNLRSYEQYF
clone_size: .; v_call: TRBV12-3/TRBV12-4; d_call: .; j_call: TRBJ1-2; cdr3_nt: TGTGCCAGCGAAAAGGAGGCTAACTATGGCTACACCTTC; cdr3_aa: CASEKEANYGYTF
clone_size: .; v_call: TRBV6-5; d_call: .; j_call: TRBJ1-1; cdr3_nt: TGTGCCAGCAGTTCCACGAGTGGCACTGAAGCTTTCTTT; cdr3_aa: CASSSTSGTEAFF
clone_size: .; v_call: TRBV15; d_call: .; j_call: TRBJ1-2; cdr3_nt: TGTGCCACCAGCAAACAGGGCTTGGACTATGGCTACACCTTC; cdr3_aa: CATSKQGLDYGYTF
clone_size: .; v_call: TRBV24-1; d_call: TRBD1; j_call: TRBJ2-1; cdr3_nt: TGTGCCACCAGTGATCTGAAGACAGGGGACACCTACAATGAGCAGTTCTTC; cdr3_aa: CATSDLKTGDTYNEQFF
clone_size: .; v_call: TRBV3-1/TRBV3-2; d_call: .; j_call: TRBJ2-2; cdr3_nt: TGTGCCAGCAGCCAAGATAGTTGGACACCGGCCGGGGAGCTGTTTTTT; cdr3_aa: CASSQDSWTPAGELFF
clone_size: .; v_call: TRBV2; d_call: .; j_call: TRBJ1-4; cdr3_nt: TGTGCCAGCAGTGTTACACCTTATGATGAAAAACTGTTTTTT; cdr3_aa: CASSVTPYDEKLFF
clone_size: few; v_call: TRBV5-4; d_call: .; j_call: TRBJ1-6; cdr3_nt: TGTGCCAGCAGCTTAGACTATAGTTCACCCCTCCACTTT; cdr3_aa: CASSLDYSSPLHF